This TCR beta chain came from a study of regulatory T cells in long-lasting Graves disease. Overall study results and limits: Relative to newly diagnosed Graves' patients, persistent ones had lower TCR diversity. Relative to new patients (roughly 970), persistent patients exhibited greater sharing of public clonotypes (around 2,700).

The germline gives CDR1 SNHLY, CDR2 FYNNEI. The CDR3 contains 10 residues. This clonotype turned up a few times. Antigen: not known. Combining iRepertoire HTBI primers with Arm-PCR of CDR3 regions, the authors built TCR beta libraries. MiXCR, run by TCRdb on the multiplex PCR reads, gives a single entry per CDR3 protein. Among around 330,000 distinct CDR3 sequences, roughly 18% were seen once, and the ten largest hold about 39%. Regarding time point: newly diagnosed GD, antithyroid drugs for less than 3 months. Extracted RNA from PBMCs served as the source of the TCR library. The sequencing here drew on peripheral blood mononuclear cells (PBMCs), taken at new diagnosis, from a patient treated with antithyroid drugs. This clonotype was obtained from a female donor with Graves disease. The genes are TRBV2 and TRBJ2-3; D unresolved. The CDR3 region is CAPSVDTQYF. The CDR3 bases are TGTGCTCCCTCGGTAGATACGCAGTATTTT.